Listed below are T cell receptor beta chains from one sample, sequenced in a study of T-cell reconstitution after alpha-beta-depleted transplantation in children. TCRdb reprocessed the PCR reads via MiXCR and lists one record per CDR3 protein. Seen here are about 590,000 distinct CDR3 sequences, 10% to 15% observed once, and the top ten hold about 2.2%. The source material was PBMCs, mostly from graft donor cells, sampled 360 days after TCRalphabeta/CD19-depleted stem cell transplant. These receptor sequences come from a male patient between 5 and 17 years old who had a stem cell transplant for acute myeloid leukemia, so the T cells may come from the graft donor. Both conserved end residues are part of each CDR3. A D gene is named only where the DNA matches it firmly. The size of a clone is reported for some rows only, either as once, few or many, or as a class for expanded clones.

>TRBV20-1|TRBJ2-1|few|-
CSARVSGSYNEQFF
TGCAGTGCTAGAGTTTCCGGGTCCTACAATGAGCAGTTCTTC
>TRBV19|TRBJ2-5|-|-
CASRTGTIKTQYF
TGTGCCAGTAGGACCGGGACGATAAAGACCCAGTACTTC
>TRBV19|TRBJ2-1|-|TRBD2
CASSPGLASGNEQFF
TGTGCCAGTAGCCCGGGACTAGCGTCCGGCAATGAGCAGTTCTTC
>TRBV3-1|TRBJ1-2|-|-
CASSHGSGAGAYGYTF
TGTGCCAGCAGCCACGGGTCGGGCGCGGGAGCCTATGGCTACACCTTC
>TRBV27|TRBJ2-2|many|TRBD2
CASSLGGGLAGSGELFF
TGTGCCAGCAGTTTGGGGGGAGGACTAGCGGGATCCGGGGAGCTGTTTTTT
>TRBV6-1|TRBJ2-1|few|TRBD1
CASIKGTDPYNEQFF
TGTGCCAGCATCAAGGGGACAGACCCCTACAATGAGCAGTTCTTC
>TRBV20-1|TRBJ2-7|few|TRBD1
CSARDGGQGYEQYF
TGCAGTGCTAGAGATGGGGGACAGGGGTACGAGCAGTACTTC
>TRBV11-2|TRBJ2-4|few|-
CASSLKSGWLAKNIQYF
TGTGCCAGCAGCTTGAAATCCGGTTGGCTAGCCAAAAACATTCAGTACTTC
>TRBV5-5|TRBJ2-1|few|-
CASSWTGFSEQFF
TGTGCCAGCAGTTGGACGGGCTTCAGTGAGCAGTTCTTC
>TRBV28|TRBJ2-3|few|TRBD1
CASSHRDRVADTQYF
TGTGCCAGTTCGCACCGGGACAGGGTCGCAGATACGCAGTATTTT
>TRBV5-1|TRBJ1-2|many|-
CATRRAIDPTTYGYTF
TGCGCCACCAGACGGGCAATCGACCCGACGACTTATGGCTACACCTTC
>TRBV13|TRBJ2-6|few|-
CASSSELSGANVLTF
TGTGCCAGCAGCTCCGAGCTGTCTGGGGCCAACGTCCTGACTTTC
>TRBV19|TRBJ2-1|few|TRBD2
CASSLRLAGGPSNEQFF
TGTGCCAGTAGCCTAAGACTAGCGGGAGGCCCCTCCAATGAGCAGTTCTTC
>TRBV28|TRBJ2-3|-|-
CASSRPRGSTDTQYF
TGTGCCAGCAGCCGCCCTCGGGGTAGCACAGATACGCAGTATTTT
>TRBV20-1|TRBJ1-3|few|-
CSARTSHGNTIYF
TGCAGTGCGCGGACTTCTCACGGAAACACCATATATTTT
>TRBV7-9|TRBJ2-1|many|-
CASTREGERFF
TGTGCCAGCACCCGAGAGGGGGAGCGGTTCTTC
>TRBV20-1|TRBJ1-6|few|-
CSARVTVSDSPLHF
TGCAGTGCTAGAGTGACAGTCTCTGACTCACCCCTCCACTTT
>TRBV12-3/TRBV12-4|TRBJ2-1|-|-
CASTPGKGGQDEQFF
TGTGCCAGCACCCCGGGAAAGGGAGGACAGGATGAGCAGTTCTTC
>TRBV27|TRBJ1-1|few|TRBD1
CASSRDRGRNTEAFF
TGTGCCAGCTCCCGGGACAGGGGGCGTAACACTGAAGCTTTCTTT
>TRBV29-1|TRBJ2-3|many|-
CSVEKTGRRRSSTDTQYF
TGCAGCGTTGAAAAAACAGGCCGGCGGCGGTCTAGCACAGATACGCAGTATTTT
>TRBV20-1|TRBJ2-7|-|-
CSVRRGGETYEQYF
TGCAGTGTTAGACGGGGCGGGGAAACCTACGAGCAGTACTTC
>TRBV13|TRBJ2-5|-|TRBD2
CASSEGLAGRETQYF
TGTGCCAGCAGCGAAGGACTAGCGGGAAGGGAGACCCAGTACTTC
>TRBV5-1|TRBJ1-5|-|-
CASSTGLDNQPQHF
TGCGCCAGTAGCACAGGTTTGGACAATCAGCCCCAGCATTTT
>TRBV18|TRBJ2-3|-|-
CAGGQVSTDTQYF
TGTGCCGGGGGGCAGGTGAGCACAGATACGCAGTATTTT
>TRBV27|TRBJ2-1|-|-
CASRDFGGKNEQFF
TGTGCCAGCAGGGATTTTGGGGGAAAGAATGAGCAGTTCTTC
>TRBV6-5|TRBJ1-5|-|-
CASSYRGKDQPQHF
TGTGCCAGCAGTTACCGGGGGAAAGATCAGCCCCAGCATTTT
>TRBV4-3|TRBJ2-1|once|TRBD1
CASSQGPLAQGASYNEQFF
TGCGCCAGCAGCCAAGGGCCCCTCGCACAGGGGGCTTCCTACAATGAGCAGTTCTTC
>TRBV4-1|TRBJ2-1|-|TRBD2
CASSQEPSGSFPVDEQFF
TGCGCCAGCAGCCAAGAGCCTAGCGGGAGTTTCCCCGTCGATGAGCAGTTCTTC
>TRBV15|TRBJ1-2|-|TRBD1
CATSRVLQGAIGYTF
TGTGCCACCAGCAGAGTCCTACAGGGGGCAATTGGCTACACCTTC
>TRBV7-6|TRBJ2-4|-|-
CASSLVPDRMGNIQYF
TGTGCCAGCAGCTTAGTACCCGACAGGATGGGGAACATTCAGTACTTC
>TRBV18|TRBJ2-7|-|-
CASSPRVADTYEQYF
TGTGCCAGCTCACCCCGGGTAGCGGACACCTACGAGCAGTACTTC
>TRBV18|TRBJ2-5|-|TRBD2
CASSPLLSREAKETQYF
TGTGCCAGCTCACCCTTGCTATCCCGGGAGGCCAAAGAGACCCAGTACTTC
>TRBV7-2|TRBJ2-7|few|TRBD2
CASSLEGGRALHEQYF
TGTGCCAGCAGCTTAGAGGGCGGGAGAGCTCTGCACGAGCAGTACTTC
>TRBV14|TRBJ2-5|-|TRBD2
CASSQVTQLAYQETQYF
TGTGCCAGCAGCCAGGTTACCCAACTAGCGTACCAAGAGACCCAGTACTTC
>TRBV29-1|TRBJ2-5|few|-
CSVIGTGGQQTQYF
TGCAGCGTTATCGGGACCGGGGGCCAACAGACCCAGTACTTC
>TRBV23-1|TRBJ2-5|few|TRBD1
CASSRAGQGLETQYF
TGCGCCAGCAGTCGGGCAGGACAGGGGCTAGAGACCCAGTACTTC
>TRBV29-1|TRBJ2-3|-|-
CSVVVRTYTDTQYF
TGCAGCGTTGTGGTTAGGACCTACACAGATACGCAGTATTTT
>TRBV5-1|TRBJ2-3|many|-
CASSLVGKGQYTQYF
TGCGCCAGCAGCTTGGTTGGAAAGGGACAATATACGCAGTATTTT
>TRBV20-1|TRBJ2-1|few|TRBD2
CSARDLLGTSGRASYNEQFF
TGCAGTGCTAGAGATCTCCTAGGGACTAGCGGGAGGGCCTCCTACAATGAGCAGTTCTTC
>TRBV20-1|TRBJ1-5|-|TRBD1
CSPTNNRDSISNQPQHF
TGCAGTCCAACCAACAATAGGGACAGCATAAGCAATCAGCCCCAGCATTTT
>TRBV7-9|TRBJ1-2|many|TRBD1
CASSLGDRPNYGYTF
TGTGCCAGCAGCTTAGGGGACAGACCTAACTATGGCTACACCTTC
>TRBV20-1|TRBJ2-5|-|TRBD2
CCARVPGLADYQETQYF
TGCTGTGCTAGAGTCCCGGGACTAGCAGATTACCAAGAGACCCAGTACTTC
>TRBV7-9|TRBJ1-5|-|-
CASSLGATGQPQHF
TGTGCCAGCAGCTTGGGGGCAACCGGACAGCCCCAGCATTTT
>TRBV7-2|TRBJ2-5|-|TRBD2
CASSLVWSGGGQETQYF
TGTGCCAGCAGCTTAGTATGGTCCGGGGGGGGCCAAGAGACCCAGTACTTC
>TRBV29-1|TRBJ1-3|-|TRBD1
CSVVGTGIGNTIYF
TGCAGCGTTGTGGGGACAGGGATTGGAAACACCATATATTTT
>TRBV4-3|TRBJ2-7|-|TRBD1
CASSQDRTGAYEQYF
TGCGCCAGCAGCCAAGATAGGACAGGGGCCTACGAGCAGTACTTC
>TRBV27|TRBJ1-6|few|-
CASSLGARGHLSSYNSPLHF
TGTGCCAGCAGTTTAGGAGCGCGGGGACACCTAAGCTCCTATAATTCACCCCTCCACTTT
>TRBV4-3|TRBJ2-3|-|-
CASSQVATDNTQYF
TGCGCCAGCAGCCAAGTTGCGACCGATAATACGCAGTATTTT
>TRBV20-1|TRBJ2-3|many|TRBD2
CSARRGGSPTDTQYF
TGCAGTGCTAGAAGAGGCGGGAGCCCCACAGATACGCAGTATTTT
>TRBV7-3|TRBJ2-3|many|-
CASSLAPTGTDTQYF
TGTGCCAGCAGCTTAGCCCCGACCGGTACAGATACGCAGTATTTT
>TRBV15|TRBJ2-1|few|TRBD2
CATSSPTSGRDNEQFF
TGTGCCACCAGCAGCCCGACTAGCGGACGAGACAATGAGCAGTTCTTC